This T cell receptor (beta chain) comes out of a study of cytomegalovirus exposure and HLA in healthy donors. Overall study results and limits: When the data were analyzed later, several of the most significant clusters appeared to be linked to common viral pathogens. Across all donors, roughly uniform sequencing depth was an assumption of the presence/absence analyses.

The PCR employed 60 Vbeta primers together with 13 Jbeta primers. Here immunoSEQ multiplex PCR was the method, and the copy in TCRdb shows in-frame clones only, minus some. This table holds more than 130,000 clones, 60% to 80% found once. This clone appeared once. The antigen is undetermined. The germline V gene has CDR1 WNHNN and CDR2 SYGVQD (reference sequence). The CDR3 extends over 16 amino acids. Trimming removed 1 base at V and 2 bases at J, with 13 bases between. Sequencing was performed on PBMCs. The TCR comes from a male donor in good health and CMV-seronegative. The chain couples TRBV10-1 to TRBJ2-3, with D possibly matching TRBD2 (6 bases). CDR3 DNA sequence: TGCGCCAGCAGTGAGTGGGCTAGCGCCGACACAGATACGCAGTATTTT. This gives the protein CASSEWASADTDTQYF.